One and the same sample provided the 16 T cell receptor beta chains below, sequenced in a study of T cells in Graves' hyperthyroidism and ophthalmopathy. Template material for amplifying TCR beta CDR3 regions consisted of RNA transcripts. During a first-round RT-PCR of the TCR CDR3, the HTBI primer set was used. TCRdb analysed the multiplex PCR reads with MiXCR anew, one entry per CDR3 protein. The repertoire consists of 600,000 to 900,000 distinct CDR3 sequences, with less than 20% occurring once and the leading ten covering 8.4%. Sequencing was carried out using blood. The receptor source for this set is a man aged 18 to 30 with Graves' hyperthyroidism.

This chain links TRBV19 with TRBJ2-3, with D possibly being TRBD1 (7 bases). V was trimmed by 6 bases and J by 2 bases, leaving 18 bases between them. Germline loops: CDR1 LNHDA, CDR2 SQIVND (reference sequence). The CDR3 length is 16 residues. CDR3: CASSQGGTGATDTQYF. The CDR3 DNA sequence: TGTGCCAGTAGCCAAGGGGGCACGGGAGCCACAGATACGCAGTATTTT.

This clonotype has ten or more counts. This chain connects TRBV27 to TRBJ2-7; D uncertain. Between the trimmed V and J ends, which lost 3 bases and 3 bases, there was a span of 9 bases. Germline V lookup: CDR1 MNHEY, CDR2 SMNVEV (reference sequence). This CDR3 region has 13 residues. CDR3 nucleotide sequence: TGTGCCAGCAGTTTTGGACCACTCTACGAGCAGTACTTC. Protein sequence: CASSFGPLYEQYF.

This clonotype has more than one count but fewer than ten. This chain links TRBV2 with TRBJ2-1; TRBD2 might be the D (5 bases). Germline assignment: CDR1 SNHLY and CDR2 FYNNEI. V was trimmed by 6 bases and J by 5 bases, leaving 11 bases between them. This CDR3 spans 13 amino acids. The CDR3 nucleotides read TGTGCCAGCAGCAAAACTAGGAACAATGAGCAGTTCTTC. This gives the protein CASSKTRNNEQFF.

In its sample, this clonotype was seen a few times. The chain uses TRBV27 and TRBJ2-3, with 9 bases aligning to TRBD1. Per the germline V gene, CDR1 is MNHEY and CDR2 is SMNVEV (reference sequence). The CDR3 runs to 15 residues. Trimming at V came to 2 bases and at J to 4 bases, leaving 4 bases not matched to a gene. In DNA, the CDR3 is TGTGCCAGCAGTTTAAAGGGACAGGGACCAGATACGCAGTATTTT. Translating it yields CASSLKGQGPDTQYF.

V is TRBV25-1 and J is TRBJ1-1; no clear D. This CDR3 comprises 13 residues. Germline CDR1 MGHDK, CDR2 SYGVNS. V lost 6 bases, J lost 2 bases, and 10 bases lay in between. Here the CDR3 reads CASSVTRNTEAFF. The CDR3 coding sequence is TGTGCCAGCAGCGTGACACGTAACACTGAAGCTTTCTTT. The entire variable domain, with the rest obtained from reference TRBV25-1 and TRBJ1-1, is as follows: EADIYQTPRYLVIGTGKKITLECSQTMGHDKMYWYQQDPGMELHLIHYSYGVNSTEKGDLSSESTVSRIRTEHFPLTLESARPSHTSQYLCASSVTRNTEAFFGQGTRLTVV.

This chain uses TRBV4-1 with TRBJ1-3; D gene uncertain. Germline assignment: CDR1 MGHRA and CDR2 YSYEKL. V lost 5 bases and J lost 7, with 18 bases in between. CDR3 length: 15 amino acids. The CDR3: CASSYTRFTANTIYF. In nucleotides, the CDR3 is TGCGCCAGCAGCTATACCCGGTTTACGGCCAACACCATATATTTT.

The chain employs TRBV4-1 and TRBJ1-2; D not certain. Deletions cut 4 bases from V and 4 bases from J, with 13 bases between. CDR3 size: 14 residues. Germline V gene lookup returns CDR1 MGHRA and CDR2 YSYEKL. CDR3 nucleotides: TGCGCCAGCAGCCCCGCTGGGCGGAGCTATGGCTACACCTTC. This codes for CASSPAGRSYGYTF.

This clonotype was found many times. The J gene is TRBJ1-5, the V gene TRBV6-1; 7 bases map to TRBD1. In germline, CDR1 is MNHNS, CDR2 SASEGT. The CDR3 length is 15 residues. With 7 bases clipped from V and 2 bases from J, the junction kept 8 bases outside the gene matches. The chain's CDR3 is CASKTGRLGNQPQHF. The CDR3 DNA reads as TGTGCCAGCAAGACAGGGCGATTAGGCAATCAGCCCCAGCATTTT.

This CDR3 reads CASSLEARLQETQYF. CDR3 bases: TGTGCCAGCAGCTTGGAGGCCAGACTCCAAGAGACCCAGTACTTC. The chain employs TRBV5-4 and TRBJ2-5; D gene uncertain. The CDR3 has 15 amino acids. V shed 0 bases and J shed 1 base, with 10 bases lying between them. The V gene's germline CDR1 is SGHNT and CDR2 YYREEE (reference sequence).

Comment on this clonotype: A much larger clone lies one base from this, so it may be a read error. The chain combines TRBV10-3 with TRBJ1-1, with unresolved D. CDR3 length: 16 residues. Per the germline V gene, CDR1 is ENHRY and CDR2 is SYGVKD. V lost 3 bases, J lost 4 bases, and 18 bases lay in between. The CDR3 region is CAISERARYLVTEAFF. CDR3 coding DNA: TGTGCCATCAGTGAAAGGGCAAGGTATCTGGTCACTGAAGCTTTCTTT.

This clonotype was observed many times. J is TRBJ2-5 and V is TRBV10-1; D is perhaps TRBD1 or TRBD2 (6 bases each). Germline V gene data show CDR1 as WNHNN and CDR2 as SYGVQD (reference sequence). The CDR3 is made up of 14 amino acids. Trimming took off 0 bases at V and 7 bases at J, with 12 bases between the two ends. CDR3 region: CASSESSGAGTQYF. The CDR3 region has the DNA TGCGCCAGCAGTGAGTCGTCGGGGGCAGGGACCCAGTACTTC.

The chain uses TRBV28 and TRBJ1-5; D gene uncertain. Germline lookup yields CDR1 MDHEN and CDR2 SYDVKM. V was trimmed by 7 bases and J by 5 bases, leaving 9 bases between them. The CDR3 runs to 12 residues. This CDR3 reads CASTVTDQPQHF. Written as DNA, the CDR3 is TGTGCCAGCACTGTTACGGATCAGCCCCAGCATTTT.

The V call is TRBV9, the J call TRBJ2-6; maybe TRBD1 (5 bases). The CDR3 extends over 17 amino acids. V lost 2 bases to trimming and J lost 4 bases, with 16 bases between them. Germline CDR1 SGDLS, CDR2 YYNGEE. CDR3 protein: CASSVGPRSEGANVLTF. CDR3 bases: TGTGCCAGCAGCGTGGGGCCCCGGTCCGAAGGGGCCAACGTCCTGACTTTC.

CDR3 sequence reads: CSARAGGPKNEQFF. In nucleotides, the CDR3 is TGCAGTGCTAGGGCGGGAGGGCCTAAAAATGAGCAGTTCTTC. The chain recombines TRBV20-1 with TRBJ2-1; 9 positions match TRBD2. The germline gives CDR1 DFQATT, CDR2 SNEGSKA (reference sequence). The CDR3 has 14 amino acids. V shed 3 bases, J shed 7 bases, and the junction held 7 bases outside the gene matches.

There are a few counts of this clonotype. This chain uses TRBV6-1 with TRBJ1-1; 8 bases map to TRBD1. This CDR3 contains 17 residues. V gave up 5 bases and J gave up 4 bases; unmatched junction bases: 15. CDR1 and CDR2 (germline): MNHNS, SASEGT. The CDR3 nucleotides read TGTGCCAGCAGTCCTACCAGTGACAGGGGTCCTGGCACTGAAGCTTTCTTT. The encoded protein is CASSPTSDRGPGTEAFF.

This clonotype was seen a few times. The gene calls are TRBV12-5 and TRBJ2-1; TRBD1 agrees at 9 bases. The germline V gene has CDR1 LGHNT and CDR2 FRNRAP. After removal of 6 bases from V and 14 bases from J, the junction contained 17 bases not matched to a gene. The CDR3 is 15 amino acids. CDR3: CASGLPGQGSSRKFF. The CDR3 nucleotides are TGTGCTAGTGGCCTCCCGGGACAGGGTAGTTCGAGGAAGTTCTTC.